A selection of T cell receptor beta chains follows, all from one sample in a study of T-cell reconstitution after alpha-beta-depleted transplantation in children. TCRdb re-analysed the PCR reads in MiXCR, keeping a single row per CDR3 protein. The sample shows around 960,000 distinct CDR3 sequences, about 29% of them seen only once. The sequencing used PBMCs, mostly from graft donor cells, collected 360 days after TCRalphabeta/CD19-depleted stem cell transplant. The receptors were gathered from a boy under two years old who had a stem cell transplant for SCID, so the T cells may come from the graft donor. The CDR3 runs from the conserved cysteine through the conserved F or W. The D gene is left open where the match is weak. Some rows have no size entry. The others give once, few or many, or a class for an expanded clone.

v_call: TRBV5-1; clone_size: -; j_call: TRBJ2-1; d_call: TRBD1; cdr3_aa: CASRYRDRDDNEQFF; cdr3_nt: TGCGCCAGCAGGTACCGGGACAGGGATGACAATGAGCAGTTCTTC
v_call: TRBV7-7; clone_size: -; j_call: TRBJ2-2; d_call: TRBD1; cdr3_aa: CASSMGDRGNGELFF; cdr3_nt: TGTGCCAGCAGCATGGGGGACAGGGGAAACGGGGAGCTGTTTTTT
v_call: TRBV11-2; clone_size: -; j_call: TRBJ1-1; d_call: -; cdr3_aa: CASSLRQFTEAFF; cdr3_nt: TGTGCCAGCAGCCTCCGACAGTTCACTGAAGCTTTCTTT
v_call: TRBV6-5; clone_size: -; j_call: TRBJ1-1; d_call: -; cdr3_aa: CASSYWGSKDTEAFF; cdr3_nt: TGTGCCAGCAGTTACTGGGGAAGTAAGGACACTGAAGCTTTCTTT
v_call: TRBV5-1; clone_size: -; j_call: TRBJ2-1; d_call: TRBD2; cdr3_aa: CASSLLFSSELLAGTHEQFF; cdr3_nt: TGCGCCAGCAGCTTGCTTTTTAGCTCCGAATTATTAGCGGGGACGCATGAGCAGTTCTTC
v_call: TRBV10-3; clone_size: -; j_call: TRBJ1-2; d_call: -; cdr3_aa: CAISESTRGNYGYTF; cdr3_nt: TGTGCCATCAGTGAGTCGACTCGGGGGAACTATGGCTACACCTTC
v_call: TRBV3-1; clone_size: -; j_call: TRBJ2-2; d_call: -; cdr3_aa: CASSQERLGKLINTGELFF; cdr3_nt: TGTGCCAGCAGCCAAGAGCGGTTGGGGAAGTTAATTAACACCGGGGAGCTGTTTTTT
v_call: TRBV2; clone_size: -; j_call: TRBJ1-4; d_call: -; cdr3_aa: CASSDYATGGLFF; cdr3_nt: TGTGCCAGCAGTGATTATGCGACCGGAGGACTGTTTTTT
v_call: TRBV6-1; clone_size: -; j_call: TRBJ2-3; d_call: TRBD2; cdr3_aa: CASSPLIAGGTDTQYF; cdr3_nt: TGTGCCAGCAGTCCGCTGATAGCGGGGGGGACAGATACGCAGTATTTT
v_call: TRBV28; clone_size: once; j_call: TRBJ2-5; d_call: -; cdr3_aa: CASSRTFSQETQYF; cdr3_nt: TGTGCCAGCAGTCGTACTTTTTCCCAAGAGACCCAGTACTTC
v_call: TRBV4-1; clone_size: -; j_call: TRBJ2-1; d_call: -; cdr3_aa: CASSQVLGRGPYNEQFF; cdr3_nt: TGCGCCAGCAGCCAAGTCTTGGGCAGGGGCCCCTACAATGAGCAGTTCTTC
v_call: TRBV4-3; clone_size: -; j_call: TRBJ2-6; d_call: TRBD1; cdr3_aa: CASSQVRGRGANVLTF; cdr3_nt: TGCGCCAGCAGCCAAGTGAGGGGGCGAGGGGCCAACGTCCTGACTTTC
v_call: TRBV28; clone_size: few; j_call: TRBJ2-7; d_call: -; cdr3_aa: CASSFSEQYF; cdr3_nt: TGTGCCAGCAGTTTTTCCGAGCAGTACTTC
v_call: TRBV28; clone_size: -; j_call: TRBJ2-2; d_call: -; cdr3_aa: CASSPYFTRDTGELFF; cdr3_nt: TGTGCCAGCAGTCCCTATTTCACACGCGACACCGGGGAGCTGTTTTTT
v_call: TRBV6-2/TRBV6-3; clone_size: few; j_call: TRBJ1-1; d_call: TRBD1; cdr3_aa: CASSYKGAMNTEAFF; cdr3_nt: TGTGCCAGCAGTTACAAGGGGGCGATGAACACTGAAGCTTTCTTT
v_call: TRBV7-9; clone_size: -; j_call: TRBJ2-7; d_call: TRBD1; cdr3_aa: CATGQGFYEQYF; cdr3_nt: TGTGCCACCGGACAGGGATTCTACGAGCAGTACTTC
v_call: TRBV12-3/TRBV12-4; clone_size: few; j_call: TRBJ2-7; d_call: -; cdr3_aa: CASSMTLYEQYF; cdr3_nt: TGTGCCAGCAGCATGACCCTTTACGAGCAGTACTTC
v_call: TRBV20-1; clone_size: -; j_call: TRBJ2-3; d_call: -; cdr3_aa: CSARDDGSYTDTQYF; cdr3_nt: TGCAGTGCTAGAGATGACGGCAGCTACACAGATACGCAGTATTTT
v_call: TRBV20-1; clone_size: few; j_call: TRBJ1-2; d_call: -; cdr3_aa: CSAYDRYGYTF; cdr3_nt: TGCAGTGCCTACGACAGATATGGCTACACCTTC
v_call: TRBV15; clone_size: -; j_call: TRBJ2-1; d_call: TRBD2; cdr3_aa: CASSREQSLAGGHDEQFF; cdr3_nt: TGTGCCAGCAGCAGAGAACAATCACTAGCGGGGGGGCACGATGAGCAGTTCTTC
v_call: TRBV12-3/TRBV12-4; clone_size: -; j_call: TRBJ1-1; d_call: -; cdr3_aa: CASSRNGLITEAFF; cdr3_nt: TGTGCCAGCAGTCGAAACGGACTTATCACTGAAGCTTTCTTT
v_call: TRBV24-1; clone_size: few; j_call: TRBJ2-3; d_call: TRBD2; cdr3_aa: CATSDGLAGGSTDTQYF; cdr3_nt: TGTGCCACCAGTGATGGACTAGCGGGGGGAAGCACAGATACGCAGTATTTT
v_call: TRBV20-1; clone_size: few; j_call: TRBJ2-7; d_call: TRBD2; cdr3_aa: CSAKPLAGAPYEQYF; cdr3_nt: TGCAGTGCTAAGCCCTTAGCGGGGGCCCCCTACGAGCAGTACTTC
v_call: TRBV19; clone_size: -; j_call: TRBJ1-6; d_call: TRBD1; cdr3_aa: CASLGQGYSPLHF; cdr3_nt: TGTGCCAGTTTGGGACAGGGGTACTCACCCCTCCACTTT
v_call: TRBV6-2/TRBV6-3; clone_size: few; j_call: TRBJ2-1; d_call: -; cdr3_aa: CASLNGAARQEQFF; cdr3_nt: TGTGCCAGCCTTAACGGGGCGGCCCGACAGGAGCAGTTCTTC
v_call: TRBV10-3; clone_size: -; j_call: TRBJ2-7; d_call: TRBD1; cdr3_aa: CAISERQGNGSYEQYF; cdr3_nt: TGTGCCATCAGTGAACGACAGGGGAACGGATCCTACGAGCAGTACTTC
v_call: TRBV10-3; clone_size: -; j_call: TRBJ2-7; d_call: -; cdr3_aa: CAISDPGTPTYEQYF; cdr3_nt: TGTGCCATCAGTGACCCAGGGACACCTACCTACGAGCAGTACTTC
v_call: TRBV7-9; clone_size: few; j_call: TRBJ2-2; d_call: -; cdr3_aa: CASSLAGGRPADGRLFF; cdr3_nt: TGTGCCAGCAGCTTAGCGGGGGGTCGCCCAGCGGACGGGCGGCTGTTTTTT
v_call: TRBV29-1; clone_size: -; j_call: TRBJ2-5; d_call: -; cdr3_aa: CSVASRETQYF; cdr3_nt: TGCAGCGTAGCTAGCCGGGAGACCCAGTACTTC
v_call: TRBV24-1; clone_size: -; j_call: TRBJ2-2; d_call: TRBD2; cdr3_aa: CATKPGLAGANTGELFF; cdr3_nt: TGTGCCACCAAACCGGGACTAGCGGGGGCCAACACCGGGGAGCTGTTTTTT
v_call: TRBV10-2; clone_size: -; j_call: TRBJ2-1; d_call: TRBD2; cdr3_aa: CASGTSGGVWQFF; cdr3_nt: TGCGCCAGCGGGACTAGCGGGGGCGTGTGGCAGTTCTTC
v_call: TRBV7-9; clone_size: few; j_call: TRBJ2-3; d_call: -; cdr3_aa: CASSNPRGADTQYF; cdr3_nt: TGTGCCAGCAGCAACCCACGAGGAGCAGATACGCAGTATTTT
v_call: TRBV5-1; clone_size: -; j_call: TRBJ1-4; d_call: -; cdr3_aa: CASSADPHEEKLFF; cdr3_nt: TGCGCCAGCAGCGCCGACCCGCACGAGGAAAAACTGTTTTTT
v_call: TRBV5-1; clone_size: few; j_call: TRBJ1-4; d_call: TRBD1; cdr3_aa: CASRDRGLANEKLFF; cdr3_nt: TGCGCCAGCAGGGACAGGGGGCTGGCTAATGAAAAACTGTTTTTT
v_call: TRBV30; clone_size: few; j_call: TRBJ2-7; d_call: -; cdr3_aa: CAWRRTKGGSYEQYF; cdr3_nt: TGTGCCTGGAGACGAACTAAGGGGGGTTCCTACGAGCAGTACTTC
v_call: TRBV6-5; clone_size: -; j_call: TRBJ2-1; d_call: -; cdr3_aa: CASSYGQGGSYNEQFF; cdr3_nt: TGTGCCAGCAGTTATGGGCAGGGAGGATCCTACAATGAGCAGTTCTTC
v_call: TRBV5-1; clone_size: few; j_call: TRBJ1-1; d_call: -; cdr3_aa: CASSLPAPSHEAFF; cdr3_nt: TGCGCCAGCAGCTTGCCAGCACCCAGCCATGAAGCTTTCTTT
v_call: TRBV12-3/TRBV12-4; clone_size: many; j_call: TRBJ2-7; d_call: -; cdr3_aa: CASSFSGEQYF; cdr3_nt: TGTGCCAGCAGTTTTTCCGGGGAGCAGTACTTC
v_call: TRBV9; clone_size: -; j_call: TRBJ2-3; d_call: -; cdr3_aa: CASSPGPGGITDTQYF; cdr3_nt: TGTGCCAGCAGCCCGGGCCCGGGGGGCATCACAGATACGCAGTATTTT
v_call: TRBV20-1; clone_size: few; j_call: TRBJ2-3; d_call: -; cdr3_aa: CSTTGPTDTQYF; cdr3_nt: TGCAGTACTACCGGGCCCACAGATACGCAGTATTTT
v_call: TRBV12-3/TRBV12-4; clone_size: -; j_call: TRBJ2-3; d_call: -; cdr3_aa: CASSLGALRVDTQYF; cdr3_nt: TGTGCCAGCAGCTTAGGAGCCCTCCGGGTAGATACGCAGTATTTT
v_call: TRBV4-3; clone_size: few; j_call: TRBJ2-2; d_call: -; cdr3_aa: CASSQEWGGARTGELFF; cdr3_nt: TGCGCCAGCAGCCAAGAATGGGGCGGGGCACGCACCGGGGAGCTGTTTTTT
v_call: TRBV12-3/TRBV12-4; clone_size: -; j_call: TRBJ2-1; d_call: -; cdr3_aa: CASSASSPYYNEQFF; cdr3_nt: TGTGCCAGCAGTGCTAGCTCCCCCTATTACAATGAGCAGTTCTTC
v_call: TRBV21-1; clone_size: -; j_call: TRBJ1-3; d_call: -; cdr3_aa: CASNPSPGVSPFIYF; cdr3_nt: TGTGCCAGCAACCCCTCTCCAGGGGTCTCCCCCTTCATATATTTT
v_call: TRBV4-1; clone_size: few; j_call: TRBJ2-3; d_call: -; cdr3_aa: CASSPLGLDTQYF; cdr3_nt: TGCGCCAGCAGCCCCCTCGGGCTGGATACGCAGTATTTT
v_call: TRBV6-1; clone_size: once; j_call: TRBJ2-3; d_call: -; cdr3_aa: CASSVYGASTDTQYF; cdr3_nt: TGTGCCAGCAGCGTCTACGGGGCCAGCACAGATACGCAGTATTTT